This T cell receptor (beta chain) was retrieved from a study of STAT5B mutations in CD4+ large granular lymphocyte leukemia. Findings and limits, study-wide: Main leukemic clonotypes were patient-specific, but around 25% appeared at low frequency elsewhere. Without HLA matching, higher CD4+ than CD8+ T-LGLL clonality could reflect small sample size.

Germline CDR1 and CDR2: SGHNT and YENEEA. The CDR3 covers 15 residues. J lost 8 bases, V lost 4 bases, and 9 bases had no gene match. In the authors' workflow: Productive clonotypes were detectable down to 2.59 x 10-5 frequency. Clones were sequenced by immunoSEQ multiplex PCR, and TCRdb holds only the in-frame ones, with some missing. Clone size and the V and J calls come from that table; the DNA yielded D and trimming. This table has approximately 32,000 clones, approximately 90% appearing once. Regarding this clone: What it binds is unknown.

This TCR was sampled from a human donor in good health. The source material was CD4+ T cells from blood buffy coats. The chain links TRBV11-3 to TRBJ2-1; 9 bases are a match to TRBD2. CDR3 protein: CASSSRREGRDEQFF. Here the CDR3 DNA reads TGTGCCAGCAGCTCCCGGCGGGAGGGCCGCGATGAGCAGTTCTTC.